One and the same sample provided the 18 T cell receptor beta chains below, sequenced in a study of early T cells in non-severe SARS-CoV-2 infection. Via MiXCR, TCRdb re-called the 5' RACE reads, giving one row per CDR3 protein. The sample lists about 37,000 distinct CDR3 sequences, roughly 5% seen once, with about a quarter in the top ten. The sample comprised whole blood. These receptors all stem from an adult who was a healthcare worker with PCR-confirmed SARS-CoV-2 infection or an uninfected control (not recorded which).

This clonotype was detected a few times. The chain has TRBV7-3 and TRBJ2-2; D gene unclear. Germline CDR1 SGHTA, CDR2 FQGTGA. The germline V and J ends were trimmed by 5 bases and 1 base, with 14 bases remaining between them. The CDR3 has 16 residues. CDR3 nucleotides: TGTGCCAGCAGCCCTCAAGACGTCCGGAACACCGGGGAGCTGTTTTTT. Translated, it gives CASSPQDVRNTGELFF.

This clonotype occurred many times. The chain has TRBV2 and TRBJ2-1; D is ambiguous. The CDR3 is 13 amino acids. V was clipped by 7 bases and J by 4 bases, with 11 bases between them. CDR1 and CDR2 (germline): SNHLY, FYNNEI. The CDR3 region has the DNA TGTGCCAGCACCGCTGAACATTACAATGAGCAGTTCTTC. Translating it yields CASTAEHYNEQFF.

This clonotype was seen more than once but under ten times. The chain joins TRBV7-9 to TRBJ2-3; 7 nucleotides agree with TRBD2. Per the germline V gene, CDR1 is SEHNR and CDR2 is FQNEAQ (reference sequence). The CDR3 covers 16 residues. The junction had 6 bases not matched to a gene; V was cut back by 2 bases and J by 1 base. CDR3 bases: TGTGCCAGCAGCTTATCGCTGGGGAGGGGCACAGATACGCAGTATTTT. Translation gives CASSLSLGRGTDTQYF. Full variable domain (rest looked up from reference TRBV7-9 and TRBJ2-3): DTGVSQNPRHKITKRGQNVTFRCDPISEHNRLYWYRQTLGQGPEFLTYFQNEAQLEKSRLLSDRFSAERPKGSFSTLEIQRTEQGDSAMYLCASSLSLGRGTDTQYFGPGTRLTVL.

V gene TRBV10-3 combines with J gene TRBJ1-1; D uncertain. CDR1 ENHRY and CDR2 SYGVKD come from the germline V gene. The CDR3 extends over 15 amino acids. V gave up 6 bases and J gave up 0 bases, with 14 bases separating them. CDR3 region: CAIRASEILNTEAFF. CDR3 bases: TGTGCCATCAGGGCGTCAGAAATCCTGAACACTGAAGCTTTCTTT.

This clonotype was recorded at least ten times. The chain couples TRBV28 to TRBJ2-7; the D is unclear. The ends were cut back, 3 bases at V and 6 bases at J, with 15 bases in the middle. CDR1 and CDR2 (germline): MDHEN, SYDVKM. This CDR3 has 14 residues. CDR3 protein: CASSLAQEYGEQYF. The DNA of the CDR3 is TGTGCCAGCAGTTTGGCCCAGGAATACGGCGAGCAGTACTTC. The whole variable domain, remainder taken from reference TRBV28 and TRBJ2-7, is DVKVTQSSRYLVKRTGEKVFLECVQDMDHENMFWYRQDPGLGLRLIYFSYDVKMKEKGDIPEGYSVSREKKERFSLILESASTNQTSMYLCASSLAQEYGEQYFGPGTRLTVT.

Notes on this clonotype: A much larger clone is a single base away; this may be a read error. The missing conserved phenylalanine or tryptophan at the end of this CDR3 makes a read error likely. The chain is built from TRBV20-1 and TRBJ2-7, with 11 bases lining up with TRBD2. Per germline, CDR1 DFQATT and CDR2 SNEGSKA (reference sequence). V shed 6 bases and J 1 base; nucleotides not matched to a gene: 8. The CDR3 runs 15 residues. The CDR3 region is CSALGTSGRSYEQYY. The CDR3 coding sequence is TGCAGTGCCCTTGGGACTAGCGGAAGATCCTACGAGCAGTACTAC.

The chain employs TRBV24-1 and TRBJ2-2; maybe TRBD2 (6 bases). V lost 10 bases and J 0 bases, leaving 17 bases between the germline ends. CDR1 and CDR2 (germline): KGHDR, SFDVKD. The CDR3 contains 16 residues. The CDR3 region is CATGGDRKANTGELFF. CDR3 bases: TGTGCCACTGGAGGGGACCGAAAGGCGAACACCGGGGAGCTGTTTTTT.

This clonotype was seen ten or more times. The chain has TRBV7-3 and TRBJ2-3; 7 positions agree with TRBD2. V lost 0 bases to trimming and J lost 3 bases; unmatched junction nucleotides: 3. Germline CDR1 SGHTA, CDR2 FQGTGA. The CDR3 length is 15 residues. The CDR3 nucleotides are TGTGCCAGCAGCTTAACTGTGGGGGGGACAGATACGCAGTATTTT. It is translated as CASSLTVGGTDTQYF.

The rearrangement joins TRBV12-3 or TRBV12-4 to TRBJ1-1; TRBD1 agrees at 7 bases. The CDR3 spans 14 residues. The J segment lost 1 base and the V segment lost 7 bases, leaving 6 bases of the junction unmatched. CDR3 DNA sequence: TGTGCCAGCACCCCCAGGGGGGGGAACACTGAAGCTTTCTTT. Translation: CASTPRGGNTEAFF.

J is TRBJ2-1 and V is TRBV5-1, with 11 nucleotides matching TRBD2. The CDR3 runs to 15 residues. V gave up 0 bases and J gave up 8 bases; unmatched junction bases: 4. Germline V gives CDR1 SGHRS, CDR2 YFSETQ. The CDR3 reads CASSLGTSGSHEQFF. DNA for the CDR3: TGCGCCAGCAGCTTGGGCACTAGCGGGAGCCATGAGCAGTTCTTC. Full variable domain (missing parts from reference TRBV5-1 and TRBJ2-1): KAGVTQTPRYLIKTRGQQVTLSCSPISGHRSVSWYQQTPGQGLQFLFEYFSETQRNKGNFPGRFSGRQFSNSRSEMNVSTLELGDSALYLCASSLGTSGSHEQFFGPGTRLTVL.

At least ten counts were recorded for this clonotype. V is TRBV7-2 and J is TRBJ1-6, with D uncertain. The germline V and J ends were trimmed by 1 base and 7 bases, with 11 bases remaining between them. Germline loops: CDR1 SGHTA, CDR2 FQGNSA. The CDR3 is made up of 15 amino acids. CDR3 amino acids: CASSLGVWANSPLHF. The CDR3 DNA sequence: TGTGCCAGCAGCTTAGGAGTATGGGCCAATTCACCCCTCCACTTT.

This clonotype showed up many times. The chain carries TRBV5-5 and TRBJ2-4; 16 bases agree with TRBD2. Losses at the gene ends were 2 bases for V and 2 bases for J; bases not matched to a gene: 10. Germline V lookup: CDR1 SGHKS, CDR2 YYEKEE (reference sequence). The CDR3 contains 20 residues. CDR3 sequence: CASSFNPGLAGGGTKNIQYF. The DNA for the CDR3 is TGTGCCAGCAGCTTCAATCCGGGACTAGCGGGAGGGGGCACCAAAAACATTCAGTACTTC.

This clonotype has at least ten counts. The gene calls are TRBV25-1 and TRBJ1-1, with D unclear. Trimming left V 1 base short and J 7 bases short, with 10 bases between. The CDR3 length is 13 residues. Germline CDR1 reads MGHDK; CDR2 reads SYGVNS. Here the CDR3 reads CASSEFMGNEAFF. The DNA for the CDR3 is TGTGCCAGCAGTGAATTTATGGGGAATGAAGCTTTCTTT.

Many counts were recorded for this clonotype. This chain links TRBV7-2 with TRBJ1-2; D perhaps matches TRBD1 (5 bases). Germline-derived CDR1 and CDR2 are SGHTA and FQGNSA. The CDR3 is 14 residues long. V lost 3 bases, J lost 2 bases, and 10 bases lay in between. The CDR3 coding sequence is TGTGCCAGCAGCTTGGCGACAGTCAACTATGGCTACACCTTC. This encodes CASSLATVNYGYTF.

Many counts were recorded for this clonotype. This chain joins TRBV20-1 and TRBJ1-1; TRBD1 is a possible D gene (5 bases). This CDR3 has 12 amino acids. Germline CDR1 is DFQATT and CDR2 is SNEGSKA (reference sequence). Here the CDR3 reads CTPETAGNEAFF. As DNA, the CDR3 is TGCACCCCTGAGACAGCCGGAAATGAAGCTTTCTTT.

This clonotype was observed many times. CDR3 nucleotide sequence: TGTGCTTCTAGCGGGGTAGCCAAAAACATTCAGTACTTC. Translated, it gives CASSGVAKNIQYF. V gene TRBV3-1 combines with J gene TRBJ2-4; 9 bases are a match to TRBD2. CDR1 is LGHDT and CDR2 is YNNKEL in the germline V gene (reference sequence). The CDR3 contains 13 residues.

This clonotype was observed many times. The CDR3 nucleotides are TGTGCCATTCCGGACAGGCCTGGAGGCTACACCTTC. It is translated as CAIPDRPGGYTF. This chain uses TRBV10-3 with TRBJ1-2; 7 bases are shared with TRBD1. V lost 9 bases, J lost 8 bases, and 9 bases stayed unmatched. From germline, CDR1 is ENHRY and CDR2 SYGVKD. This CDR3 region has 12 residues.

This clonotype was detected ten times or more. The chain employs TRBV2 and TRBJ2-5, with 9 bases fitting TRBD1. CDR1 SNHLY and CDR2 FYNNEI come from the germline V gene. This CDR3 contains 15 residues. V was clipped by 2 bases and J by 4 bases; unmatched bases: 5. CDR3 sequence (DNA): TGTGCCAGCAGTGAACTGACAGGGGGGAGAGAGACCCAGTACTTC. Translated, it gives CASSELTGGRETQYF. The full variable domain, rest sourced from reference TRBV2 and TRBJ2-5, is EPEVTQTPSHQVTQMGQEVILRCVPISNHLYFYWYRQILGQKVEFLVSFYNNEISEKSEIFDDQFSVERPDGSNFTLKIRSTKLEDSAMYFCASSELTGGRETQYFGPGTRLLVL.